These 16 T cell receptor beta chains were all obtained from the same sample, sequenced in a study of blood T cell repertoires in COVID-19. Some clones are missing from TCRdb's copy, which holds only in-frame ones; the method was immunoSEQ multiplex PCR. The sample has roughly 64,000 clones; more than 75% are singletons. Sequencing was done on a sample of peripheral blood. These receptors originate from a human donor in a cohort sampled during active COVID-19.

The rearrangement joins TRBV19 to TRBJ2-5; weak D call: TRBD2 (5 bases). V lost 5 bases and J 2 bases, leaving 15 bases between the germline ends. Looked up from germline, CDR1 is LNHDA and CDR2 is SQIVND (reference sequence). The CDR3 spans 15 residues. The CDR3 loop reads CASSPHVRAQETQYF. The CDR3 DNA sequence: TGTGCCAGTAGTCCCCATGTGCGGGCACAAGAGACCCAGTACTTC.

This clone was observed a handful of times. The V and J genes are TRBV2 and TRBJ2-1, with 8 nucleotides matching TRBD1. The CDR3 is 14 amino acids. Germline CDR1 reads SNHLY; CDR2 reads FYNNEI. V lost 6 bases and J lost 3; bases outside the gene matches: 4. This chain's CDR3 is CASSYRGIYNEQFF. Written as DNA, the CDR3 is TGTGCCAGCAGCTACAGGGGGATCTACAATGAGCAGTTCTTC.

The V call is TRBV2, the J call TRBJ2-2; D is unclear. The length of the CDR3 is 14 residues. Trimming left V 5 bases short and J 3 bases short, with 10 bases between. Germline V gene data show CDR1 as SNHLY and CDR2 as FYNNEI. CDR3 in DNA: TGTGCCAGCAGTAACCAACAGTACACCGGGGAGCTGTTTTTT. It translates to CASSNQQYTGELFF.

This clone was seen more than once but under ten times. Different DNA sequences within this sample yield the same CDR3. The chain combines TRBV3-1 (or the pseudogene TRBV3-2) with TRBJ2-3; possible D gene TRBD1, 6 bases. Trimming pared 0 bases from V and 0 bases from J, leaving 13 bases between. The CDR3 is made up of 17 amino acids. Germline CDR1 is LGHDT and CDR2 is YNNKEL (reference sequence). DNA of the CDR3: TGTGCCAGCAGCCAAGATCAAGCCAGGGGAAGCACAGATACGCAGTATTTT. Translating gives CASSQDQARGSTDTQYF.

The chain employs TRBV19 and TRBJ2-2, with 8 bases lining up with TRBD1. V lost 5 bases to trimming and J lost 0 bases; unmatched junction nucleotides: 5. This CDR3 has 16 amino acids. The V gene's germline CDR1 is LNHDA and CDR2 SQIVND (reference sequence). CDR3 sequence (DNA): TGTGCCAGTAGTGGTCGACAGGGGACGAACACCGGGGAGCTGTTTTTT. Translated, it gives CASSGRQGTNTGELFF.

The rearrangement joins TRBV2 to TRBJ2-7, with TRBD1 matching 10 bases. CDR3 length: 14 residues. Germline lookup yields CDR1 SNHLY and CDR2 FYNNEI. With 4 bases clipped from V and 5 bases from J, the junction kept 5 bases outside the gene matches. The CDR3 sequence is CASSGGQGRDEQYF. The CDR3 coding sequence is TGTGCCAGCAGTGGGGGACAGGGGCGGGACGAGCAGTACTTC.

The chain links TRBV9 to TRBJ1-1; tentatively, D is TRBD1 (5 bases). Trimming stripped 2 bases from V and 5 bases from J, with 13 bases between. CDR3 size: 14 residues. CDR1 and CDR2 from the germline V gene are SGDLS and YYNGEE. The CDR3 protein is CASSVSGGDTEAFF. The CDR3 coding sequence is TGTGCCAGCAGCGTCTCGGGGGGTGATACTGAAGCTTTCTTT.

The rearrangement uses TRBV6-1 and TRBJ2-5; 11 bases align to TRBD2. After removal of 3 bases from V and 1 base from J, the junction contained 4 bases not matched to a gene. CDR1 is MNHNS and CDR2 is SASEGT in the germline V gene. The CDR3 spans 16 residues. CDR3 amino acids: CASSEGTSGSQETQYF. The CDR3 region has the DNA TGTGCCAGCAGTGAGGGGACTAGCGGCTCCCAAGAGACCCAGTACTTC.

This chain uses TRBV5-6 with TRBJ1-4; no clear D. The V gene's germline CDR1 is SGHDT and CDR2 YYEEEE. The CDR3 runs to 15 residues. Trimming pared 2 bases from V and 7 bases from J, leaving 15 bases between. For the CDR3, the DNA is TGTGCCAGCAGCTTTGGGGAGGGCCGGGGTGAAAAACTGTTTTTT. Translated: CASSFGEGRGEKLFF.

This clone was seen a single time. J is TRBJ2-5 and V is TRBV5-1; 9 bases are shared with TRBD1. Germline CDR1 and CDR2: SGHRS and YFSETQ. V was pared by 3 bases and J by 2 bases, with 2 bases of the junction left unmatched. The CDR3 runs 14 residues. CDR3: CASSSGQGQETQYF. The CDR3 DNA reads TGCGCCAGCAGCTCGGGACAGGGTCAAGAGACCCAGTACTTC.

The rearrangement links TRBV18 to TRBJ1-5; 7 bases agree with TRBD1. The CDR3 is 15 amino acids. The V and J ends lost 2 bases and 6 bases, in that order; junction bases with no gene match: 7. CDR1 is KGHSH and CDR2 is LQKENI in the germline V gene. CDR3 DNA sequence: TGTGCCAGCTCACCAGAACAGGGGTTAGGTCAGCCCCAGCATTTT. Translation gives CASSPEQGLGQPQHF.

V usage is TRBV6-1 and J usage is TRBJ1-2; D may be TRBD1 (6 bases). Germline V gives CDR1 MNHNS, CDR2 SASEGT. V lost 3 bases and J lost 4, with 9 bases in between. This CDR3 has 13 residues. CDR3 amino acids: CASSERTAYGYTF. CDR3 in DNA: TGTGCCAGCAGTGAGCGGACAGCCTATGGCTACACCTTC.

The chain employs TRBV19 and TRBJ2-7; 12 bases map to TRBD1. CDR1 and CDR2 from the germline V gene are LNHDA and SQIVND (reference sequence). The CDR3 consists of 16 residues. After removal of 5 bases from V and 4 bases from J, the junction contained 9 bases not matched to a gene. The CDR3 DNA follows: TGTGCCAGTAGTCCACCCCGGGACAGGGGGCGGTACGAGCAGTACTTC. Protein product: CASSPPRDRGRYEQYF.

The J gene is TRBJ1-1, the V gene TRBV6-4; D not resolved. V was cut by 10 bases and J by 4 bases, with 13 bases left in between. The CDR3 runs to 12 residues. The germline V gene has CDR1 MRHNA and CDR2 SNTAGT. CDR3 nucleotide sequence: TGTGCCACCCATATGGCCCTCACTGAAGCTTTCTTT. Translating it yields CATHMALTEAFF.

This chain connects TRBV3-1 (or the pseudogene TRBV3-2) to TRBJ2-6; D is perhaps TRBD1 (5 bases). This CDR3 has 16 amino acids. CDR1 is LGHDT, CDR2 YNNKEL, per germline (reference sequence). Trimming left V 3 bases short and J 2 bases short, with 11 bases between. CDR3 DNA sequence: TGTGCCAGCAGCCAGGCAGGGTTAACTGGGGCCAACGTCCTGACTTTC. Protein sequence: CASSQAGLTGANVLTF.

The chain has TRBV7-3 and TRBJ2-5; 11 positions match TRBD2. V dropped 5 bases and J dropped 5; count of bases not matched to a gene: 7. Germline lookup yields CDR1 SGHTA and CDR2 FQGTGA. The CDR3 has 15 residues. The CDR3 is CASSAVAGGLETQYF. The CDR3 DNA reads TGTGCCAGCAGCGCCGTAGCGGGGGGGCTGGAGACCCAGTACTTC.